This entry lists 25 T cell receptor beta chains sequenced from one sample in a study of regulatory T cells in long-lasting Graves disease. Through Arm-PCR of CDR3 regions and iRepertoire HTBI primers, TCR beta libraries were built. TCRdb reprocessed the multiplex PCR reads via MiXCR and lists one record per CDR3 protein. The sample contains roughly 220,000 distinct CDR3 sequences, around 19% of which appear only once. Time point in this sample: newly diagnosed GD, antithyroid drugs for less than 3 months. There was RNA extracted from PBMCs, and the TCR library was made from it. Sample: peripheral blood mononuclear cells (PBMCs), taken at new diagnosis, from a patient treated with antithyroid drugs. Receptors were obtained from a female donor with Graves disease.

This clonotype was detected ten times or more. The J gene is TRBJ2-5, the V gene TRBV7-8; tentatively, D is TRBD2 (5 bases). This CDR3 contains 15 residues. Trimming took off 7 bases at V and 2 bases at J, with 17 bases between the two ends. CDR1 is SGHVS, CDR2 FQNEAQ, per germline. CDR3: CASNPGRIRQETQYF. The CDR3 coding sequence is TGTGCCAGCAACCCGGGAAGAATACGGCAAGAGACCCAGTACTTC. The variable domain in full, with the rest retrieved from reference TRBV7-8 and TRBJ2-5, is GAGVSQSPRYKVAKRGQDVALRCDPISGHVSLFWYQQALGQGPEFLTYFQNEAQLDKSGLPSDRFFAERPEGSVSTLKIQRTQQEDSAVYLCASNPGRIRQETQYFGPGTRLLVL.

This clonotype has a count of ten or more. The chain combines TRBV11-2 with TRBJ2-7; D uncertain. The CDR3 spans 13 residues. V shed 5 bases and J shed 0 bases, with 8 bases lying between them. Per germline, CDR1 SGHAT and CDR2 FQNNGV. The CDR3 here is CASSLRSSYEQYF. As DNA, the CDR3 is TGTGCCAGCAGCCTCAGAAGCTCCTACGAGCAGTACTTC.

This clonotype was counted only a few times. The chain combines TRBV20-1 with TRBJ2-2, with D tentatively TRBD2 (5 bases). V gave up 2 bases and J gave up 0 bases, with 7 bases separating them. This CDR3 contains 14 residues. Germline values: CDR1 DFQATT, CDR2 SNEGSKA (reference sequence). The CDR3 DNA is TGCAGTGCTAGAAGCGGTACGAACACCGGGGAGCTGTTTTTT. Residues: CSARSGTNTGELFF.

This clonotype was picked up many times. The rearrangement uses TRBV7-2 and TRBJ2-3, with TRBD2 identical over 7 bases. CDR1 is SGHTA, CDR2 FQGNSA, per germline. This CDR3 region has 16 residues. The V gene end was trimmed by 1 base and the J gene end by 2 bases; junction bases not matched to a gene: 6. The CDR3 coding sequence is TGTGCCAGCAGCTTAGAAAGCGGGAAGATCACAGATACGCAGTATTTT. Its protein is CASSLESGKITDTQYF.

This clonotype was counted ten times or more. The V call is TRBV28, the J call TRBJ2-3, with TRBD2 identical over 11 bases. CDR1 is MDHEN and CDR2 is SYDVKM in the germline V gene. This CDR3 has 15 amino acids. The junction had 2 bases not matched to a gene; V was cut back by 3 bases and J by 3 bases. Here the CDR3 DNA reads TGTGCCAGCAGTTTTAGCGGGAGGGCGACAGATACGCAGTATTTT. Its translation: CASSFSGRATDTQYF.

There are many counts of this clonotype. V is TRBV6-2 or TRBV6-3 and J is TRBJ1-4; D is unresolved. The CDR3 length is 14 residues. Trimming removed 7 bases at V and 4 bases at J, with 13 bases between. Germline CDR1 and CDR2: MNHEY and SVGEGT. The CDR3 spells CASNAHPGNEKLFF. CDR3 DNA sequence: TGTGCCAGCAACGCCCACCCGGGTAATGAAAAACTGTTTTTT.

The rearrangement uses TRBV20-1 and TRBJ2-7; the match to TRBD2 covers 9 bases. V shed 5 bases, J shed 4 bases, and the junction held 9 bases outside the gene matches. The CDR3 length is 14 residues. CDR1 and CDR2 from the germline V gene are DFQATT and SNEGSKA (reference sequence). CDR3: CSAPRGGRAYEQYF. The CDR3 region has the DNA TGCAGTGCTCCTAGGGGCGGGAGGGCGTACGAGCAGTACTTC.

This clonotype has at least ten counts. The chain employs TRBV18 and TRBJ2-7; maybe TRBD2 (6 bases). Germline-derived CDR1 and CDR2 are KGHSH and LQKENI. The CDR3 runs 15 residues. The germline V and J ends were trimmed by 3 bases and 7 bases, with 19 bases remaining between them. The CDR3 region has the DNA TGTGCCAGCTCACCCCTCGGGGAGGTGGGCGGGGAGCAGTACTTC. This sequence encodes CASSPLGEVGGEQYF.

Here the CDR3 DNA reads TGTGCCAGCAGTGGGACAGCTCGCACAGATACGCAGTATTTT. Amino acid sequence: CASSGTARTDTQYF. J is TRBJ2-3 and V is TRBV2; tentative D call: TRBD1 (6 bases). The CDR3 length is 14 residues. Germline lookup yields CDR1 SNHLY and CDR2 FYNNEI. The V and J ends lost 4 bases and 1 base respectively, with 9 bases between them.

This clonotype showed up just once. CDR3 nucleotides: TGTGCCAGCAGTGAATTCAGCCCCGGGGAGCTGTTTTTT. It codes for CASSEFSPGELFF. The rearrangement joins TRBV2 to TRBJ2-2; D is ambiguous. The CDR3 has 13 amino acids. The germline V gene encodes CDR1 SNHLY and CDR2 FYNNEI. Trimming took 2 bases from V and 6 from J, leaving 7 bases between them.

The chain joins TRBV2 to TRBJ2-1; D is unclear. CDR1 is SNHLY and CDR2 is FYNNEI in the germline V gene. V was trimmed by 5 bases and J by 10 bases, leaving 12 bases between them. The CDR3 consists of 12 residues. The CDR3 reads CASSPIAREQFF. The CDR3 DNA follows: TGTGCCAGCAGTCCCATCGCAAGGGAGCAGTTCTTC. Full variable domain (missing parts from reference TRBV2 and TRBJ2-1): EPEVTQTPSHQVTQMGQEVILRCVPISNHLYFYWYRQILGQKVEFLVSFYNNEISEKSEIFDDQFSVERPDGSNFTLKIRSTKLEDSAMYFCASSPIAREQFFGPGTRLTVL.

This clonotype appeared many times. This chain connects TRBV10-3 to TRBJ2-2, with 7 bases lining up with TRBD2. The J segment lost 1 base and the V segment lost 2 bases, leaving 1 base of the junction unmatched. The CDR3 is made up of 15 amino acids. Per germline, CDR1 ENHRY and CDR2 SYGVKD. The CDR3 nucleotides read TGTGCCATCAGTGAGGGACTAGAGAACACCGGGGAGCTGTTTTTT. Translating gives CAISEGLENTGELFF.

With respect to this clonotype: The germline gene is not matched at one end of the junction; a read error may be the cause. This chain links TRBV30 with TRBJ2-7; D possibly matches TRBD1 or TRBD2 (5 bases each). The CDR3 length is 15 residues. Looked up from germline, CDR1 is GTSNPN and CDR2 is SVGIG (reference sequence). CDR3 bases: TGTGCCTGGAGCGCCCCGGGACCAGCGGTATACGGGCAGTACTTC. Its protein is CAWSAPGPAVYGQYF.

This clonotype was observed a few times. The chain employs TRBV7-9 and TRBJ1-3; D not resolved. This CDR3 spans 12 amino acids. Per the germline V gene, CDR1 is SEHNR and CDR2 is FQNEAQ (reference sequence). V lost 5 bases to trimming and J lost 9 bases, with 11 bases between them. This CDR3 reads CASSVKQPTIYF. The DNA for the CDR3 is TGTGCCAGCAGCGTAAAACAGCCCACCATATATTTT.

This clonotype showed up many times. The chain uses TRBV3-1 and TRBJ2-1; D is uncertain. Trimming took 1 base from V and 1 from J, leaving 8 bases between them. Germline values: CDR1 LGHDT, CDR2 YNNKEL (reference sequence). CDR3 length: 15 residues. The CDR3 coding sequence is TGTGCCAGCAGCCAAGGCAGACATTCCTACAATGAGCAGTTCTTC. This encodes CASSQGRHSYNEQFF.

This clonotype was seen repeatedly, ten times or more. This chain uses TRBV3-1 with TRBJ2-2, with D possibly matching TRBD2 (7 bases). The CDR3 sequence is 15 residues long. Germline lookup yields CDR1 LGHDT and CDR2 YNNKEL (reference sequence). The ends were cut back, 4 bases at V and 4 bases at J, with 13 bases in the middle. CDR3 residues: CASSRLGGGTGELFF. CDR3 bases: TGTGCCAGCAGCCGCCTAGGGGGGGGCACCGGGGAGCTGTTTTTT.

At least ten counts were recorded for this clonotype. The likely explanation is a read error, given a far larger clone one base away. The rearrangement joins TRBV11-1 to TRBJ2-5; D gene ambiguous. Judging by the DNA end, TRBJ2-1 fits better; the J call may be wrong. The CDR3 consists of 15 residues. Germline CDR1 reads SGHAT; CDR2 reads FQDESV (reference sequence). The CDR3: CASSLGPGRAMVQFF. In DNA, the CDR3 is TGTGCCAGCAGCTTAGGTCCTGGACGAGCAATGGTTCAGTTCTTC.

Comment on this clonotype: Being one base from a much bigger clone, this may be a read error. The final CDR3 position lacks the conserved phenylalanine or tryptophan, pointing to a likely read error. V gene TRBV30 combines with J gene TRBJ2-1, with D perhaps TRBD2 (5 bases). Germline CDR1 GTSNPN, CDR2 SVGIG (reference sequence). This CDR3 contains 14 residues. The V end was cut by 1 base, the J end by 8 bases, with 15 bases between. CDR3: CAWSGGGFVHEQFL. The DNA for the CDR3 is TGTGCCTGGAGTGGTGGAGGTTTCGTCCATGAGCAGTTCCTC.

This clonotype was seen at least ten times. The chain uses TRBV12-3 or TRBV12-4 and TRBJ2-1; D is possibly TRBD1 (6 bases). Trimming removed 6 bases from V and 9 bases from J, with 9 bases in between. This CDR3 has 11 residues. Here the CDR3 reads CASSRTVEQFF. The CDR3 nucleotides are TGTGCCAGCAGCCGGACAGTTGAGCAGTTCTTC.

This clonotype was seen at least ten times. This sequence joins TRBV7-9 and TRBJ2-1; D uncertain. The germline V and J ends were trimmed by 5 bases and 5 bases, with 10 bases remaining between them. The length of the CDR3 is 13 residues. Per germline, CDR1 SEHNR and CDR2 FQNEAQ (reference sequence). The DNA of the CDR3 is TGTGCCAGCAGCAGAACCCGGGACAATGAGCAGTTCTTC. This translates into CASSRTRDNEQFF.

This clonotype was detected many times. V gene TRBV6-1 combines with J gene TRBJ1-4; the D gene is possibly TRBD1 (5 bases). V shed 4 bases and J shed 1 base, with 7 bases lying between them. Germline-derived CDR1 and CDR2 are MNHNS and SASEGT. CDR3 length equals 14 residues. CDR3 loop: CASSGDGTNEKLFF. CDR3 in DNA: TGTGCCAGCAGTGGGGACGGAACTAATGAAAAACTGTTTTTT.

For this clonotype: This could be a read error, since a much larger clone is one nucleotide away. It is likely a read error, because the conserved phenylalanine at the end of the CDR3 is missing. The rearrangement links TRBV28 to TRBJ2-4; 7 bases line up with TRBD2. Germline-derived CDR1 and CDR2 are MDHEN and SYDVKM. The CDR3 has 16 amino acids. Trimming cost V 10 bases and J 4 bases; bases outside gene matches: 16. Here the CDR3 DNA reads TGTGCCACTTGGTCCTTAGCGGGCGCAGCGAAAAACATTCAGTACCTC. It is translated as CATWSLAGAAKNIQYL.

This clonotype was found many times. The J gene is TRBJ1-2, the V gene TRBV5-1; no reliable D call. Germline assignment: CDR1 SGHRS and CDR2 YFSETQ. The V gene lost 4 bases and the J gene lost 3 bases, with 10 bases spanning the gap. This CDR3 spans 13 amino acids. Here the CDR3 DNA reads TGCGCCAGCAGCCGGGGTGATGACTATGGCTACACCTTC. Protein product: CASSRGDDYGYTF.

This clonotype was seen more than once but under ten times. CDR3 in amino acids: CSATDRVLNTEAFF. In DNA form, the CDR3 reads TGCAGTGCGACAGACAGGGTGTTGAACACTGAAGCTTTCTTT. J is TRBJ1-1 and V is TRBV20-1, with TRBD1 identical over 7 bases. The CDR3 is made up of 14 amino acids. CDR1 and CDR2 (germline): DFQATT, SNEGSKA (reference sequence). Trimming at V came to 6 bases and at J to 0 bases, leaving 7 bases not matched to a gene.

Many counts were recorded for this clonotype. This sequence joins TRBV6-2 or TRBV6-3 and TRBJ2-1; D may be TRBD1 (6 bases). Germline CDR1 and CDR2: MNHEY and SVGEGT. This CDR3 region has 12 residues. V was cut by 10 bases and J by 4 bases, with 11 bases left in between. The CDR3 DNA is TGTGCCATGGGGGCGAATTACAATGAGCAGTTCTTC. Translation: CAMGANYNEQFF.